The clone carrying this T cell receptor (beta chain) has more than one count but fewer than ten. Method: immunoSEQ multiplex PCR; TCRdb's copy keeps in-frame clones and lacks some. The sample contains 100,000 to 110,000 clones, more than 75% of which appear only once. Trimming took 3 bases from V and 8 from J; bases not matched to a gene: 6. The CDR3 sequence is 14 residues long. From germline, CDR1 is SEHNR and CDR2 FQNEAQ (reference sequence). This sample is part of a study of control samples from healthy donors and cancer patients. V usage is TRBV7-9 and J usage is TRBJ1-3; the match to TRBD1 covers 8 bases. The receptor was isolated from a woman aged 45-60 years in good health. Input material: blood. In DNA form, the CDR3 reads TGTGCCAGCAGCTTCGAGACAGGGGAGGACACCATATATTTT. The encoded protein is CASSFETGEDTIYF.